These 11 T cell receptor beta chains share one sample of origin, sequenced in a study of blood T cell repertoires in COVID-19. Produced via immunoSEQ multiplex PCR; TCRdb's table is partial and in-frame only. The sample has about 220,000 clones, 82% seen once. The source material was PBMCs or T cells enriched from blood (not recorded which). The receptors originated from a woman aged 55-69 years who had recovered from COVID-19.

This clone turned up a few times. This sequence joins TRBV3-1 (or the pseudogene TRBV3-2) and TRBJ2-7, with D perhaps matching TRBD2 (6 bases). CDR1 and CDR2 (germline): LGHDT, YNNKEL (reference sequence). V lost 4 bases and J lost 3, with 16 bases in between. CDR3 size: 15 residues. The DNA for the CDR3 is TGTGCCAGCAGCCTCCGAGAGCGGGTTCGCTACGAGCAGTACTTC. As protein: CASSLRERVRYEQYF.

This chain uses TRBV18 with TRBJ2-1; no firm D call. The V gene lost 0 bases and the J gene lost 7 bases, with 7 bases spanning the gap. The CDR3 is 13 residues long. Germline CDR1 reads KGHSH; CDR2 reads LQKENI. CDR3 sequence reads: CASSPPGRNEQFF. CDR3 in DNA: TGTGCCAGCTCACCACCGGGCAGGAATGAGCAGTTCTTC.

The V gene is TRBV5-1, the J gene TRBJ1-3, with D hard to call. CDR3 length equals 15 residues. The germline gives CDR1 SGHRS, CDR2 YFSETQ. Trimming pared 0 bases from V and 3 bases from J, leaving 10 bases between. The CDR3 DNA follows: TGCGCCAGCAGCTTGGAAGGTCAGGTTGGAAACACCATATATTTT. It specifies CASSLEGQVGNTIYF.

This chain links TRBV15 with TRBJ1-1; no firm D call. The CDR3 length is 14 residues. V gave up 0 bases and J gave up 4 bases, with 9 bases separating them. In germline, CDR1 is LNHNV, CDR2 YYDKDF (reference sequence). CDR3 in DNA: TGTGCCACCAGCAGAGATATAGCGATCACTGAAGCTTTCTTT. Amino acid sequence: CATSRDIAITEAFF.

The rearrangement uses TRBV3-1 (or the pseudogene TRBV3-2) and TRBJ1-2, with a weak D call TRBD1 (6 bases). The CDR3 sequence is 14 residues long. The V and J ends lost 1 base and 4 bases respectively, with 10 bases between them. The V gene's germline CDR1 is LGHDT and CDR2 YNNKEL (reference sequence). The CDR3 loop is CASSQVTGPYGYTF. Written as DNA, the CDR3 is TGTGCCAGCAGCCAAGTCACAGGGCCCTATGGCTACACCTTC.

This chain connects TRBV29-1 to TRBJ2-3; possibly TRBD2 for D (5 bases). Germline CDR1 SQVTM, CDR2 ANQGSEA. V lost 6 bases, J lost 9 bases, and 13 bases lay in between. CDR3 length: 11 residues. The CDR3 bases are TGCAGCGTCCCCCGCGAGCGGACGCAGTATTTT. Residues: CSVPRERTQYF.

CDR3 nucleotide sequence: TGCGCCAGCAGCTTGGGGGCCTCTAGCGGGGGACCCGGGGAGCTGTTTTTT. Residues: CASSLGASSGGPGELFF. V and J are TRBV5-1 and TRBJ2-2; 10 nucleotides match TRBD2. Germline trimming cut 0 bases from V and 6 bases from J; bases unmatched to any gene: 8. The germline V gene encodes CDR1 SGHRS and CDR2 YFSETQ. The length of the CDR3 is 17 residues.

The chain links TRBV3-1 (or the pseudogene TRBV3-2) to TRBJ2-5; tentatively, D is TRBD2 (5 bases). V gave up 5 bases and J gave up 5 bases, with 12 bases separating them. CDR3 length equals 13 residues. Germline V gene lookup returns CDR1 LGHDT and CDR2 YNNKEL (reference sequence). CDR3 in amino acids: CASSTLRGETQYF. CDR3 nucleotides: TGTGCCAGCAGCACATTGCGAGGGGAGACCCAGTACTTC.

For the CDR3, the DNA is TGTGCCAGCAGCCCGGGACTAGCGGGGGGATACAATGAGCAGTTCTTC. Translating gives CASSPGLAGGYNEQFF. The chain employs TRBV14 and TRBJ2-1; 15 nucleotides match TRBD2. This CDR3 spans 16 amino acids. Trimming cost V 4 bases and J 4 bases; bases outside gene matches: 2. Germline CDR1 SGHDN, CDR2 FVKESK.

This chain uses TRBV4-1 with TRBJ2-1; D is perhaps TRBD2 (5 bases). Germline CDR1 and CDR2: MGHRA and YSYEKL. The CDR3 is 14 amino acids. The germline V and J ends were trimmed by 6 bases and 8 bases, with 17 bases remaining between them. CDR3: CASSFVGDSDEQFF. The CDR3, as DNA: TGCGCCAGCAGTTTTGTGGGAGATAGCGATGAGCAGTTCTTC.

The chain couples TRBV18 to TRBJ1-5; perhaps TRBD1 as D (6 bases). Germline-derived CDR1 and CDR2 are KGHSH and LQKENI. The CDR3 is 15 residues long. Trimming removed 6 bases from V and 0 bases from J, with 12 bases in between. Written as DNA, the CDR3 is TGTGCCAGCTCTCCGGACAGAAATAGCAATCAGCCCCAGCATTTT. It yields the protein CASSPDRNSNQPQHF.